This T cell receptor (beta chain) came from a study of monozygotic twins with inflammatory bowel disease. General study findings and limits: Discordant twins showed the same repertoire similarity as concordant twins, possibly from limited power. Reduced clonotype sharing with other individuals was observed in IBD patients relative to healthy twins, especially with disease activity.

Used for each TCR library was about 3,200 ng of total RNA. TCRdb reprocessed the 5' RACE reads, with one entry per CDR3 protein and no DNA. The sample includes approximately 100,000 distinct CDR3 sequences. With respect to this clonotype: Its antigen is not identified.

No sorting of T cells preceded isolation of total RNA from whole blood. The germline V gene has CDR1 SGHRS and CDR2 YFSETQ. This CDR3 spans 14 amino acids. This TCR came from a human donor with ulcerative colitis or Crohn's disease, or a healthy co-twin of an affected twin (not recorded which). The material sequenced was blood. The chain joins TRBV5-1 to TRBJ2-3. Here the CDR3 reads CASSLVVDTDTQYF.